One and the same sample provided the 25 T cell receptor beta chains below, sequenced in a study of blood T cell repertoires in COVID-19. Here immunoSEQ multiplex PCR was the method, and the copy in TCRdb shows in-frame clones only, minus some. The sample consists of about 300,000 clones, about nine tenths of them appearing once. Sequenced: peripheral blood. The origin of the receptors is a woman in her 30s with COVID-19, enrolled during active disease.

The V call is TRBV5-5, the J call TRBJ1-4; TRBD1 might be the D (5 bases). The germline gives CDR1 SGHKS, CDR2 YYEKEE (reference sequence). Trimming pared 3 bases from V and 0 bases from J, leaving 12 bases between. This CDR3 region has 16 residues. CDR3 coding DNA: TGTGCCAGCAGCTCTGCGACAGTTACAACTAATGAAAAACTGTTTTTT. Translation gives CASSSATVTTNEKLFF.

The CDR3 sequence: CASTVQGMNTEAFF. Written as DNA, the CDR3 is TGTGCCAGCACCGTACAGGGGATGAACACTGAAGCTTTCTTT. This chain joins TRBV7-9 and TRBJ1-1, with 7 bases identical to TRBD1. This CDR3 comprises 14 residues. CDR1 is SEHNR, CDR2 FQNEAQ, per germline (reference sequence). The V segment lost 7 bases and the J segment 0 bases; nucleotides outside the gene matches: 5.

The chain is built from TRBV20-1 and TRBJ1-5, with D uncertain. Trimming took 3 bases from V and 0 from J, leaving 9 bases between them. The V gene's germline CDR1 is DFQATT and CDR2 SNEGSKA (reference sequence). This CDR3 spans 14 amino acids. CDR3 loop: CSASRGYSNQPQHF. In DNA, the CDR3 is TGCAGTGCTAGTCGCGGATATAGCAATCAGCCCCAGCATTTT.

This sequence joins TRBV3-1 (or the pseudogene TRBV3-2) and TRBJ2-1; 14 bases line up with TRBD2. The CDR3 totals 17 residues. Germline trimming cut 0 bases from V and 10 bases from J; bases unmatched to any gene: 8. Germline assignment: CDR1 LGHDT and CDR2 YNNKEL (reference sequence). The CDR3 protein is CASSQEGLAGGNGEQFF. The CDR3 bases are TGTGCCAGCAGCCAAGAAGGACTAGCGGGGGGAAATGGAGAGCAGTTCTTC.

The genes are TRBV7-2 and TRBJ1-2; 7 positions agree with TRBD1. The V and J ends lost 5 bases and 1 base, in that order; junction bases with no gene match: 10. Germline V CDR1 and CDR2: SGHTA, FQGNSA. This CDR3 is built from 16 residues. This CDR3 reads CASSTPSGQFNYGYTF. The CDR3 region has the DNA TGTGCCAGCAGCACTCCCTCGGGACAGTTTAACTATGGCTACACCTTC.

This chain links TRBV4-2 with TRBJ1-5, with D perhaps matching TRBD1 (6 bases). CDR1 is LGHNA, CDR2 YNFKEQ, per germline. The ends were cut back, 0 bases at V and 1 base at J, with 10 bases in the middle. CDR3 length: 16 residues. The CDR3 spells CASSQEGQMSNQPQHF. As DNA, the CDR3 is TGTGCCAGCAGCCAAGAAGGACAGATGAGCAATCAGCCCCAGCATTTT.

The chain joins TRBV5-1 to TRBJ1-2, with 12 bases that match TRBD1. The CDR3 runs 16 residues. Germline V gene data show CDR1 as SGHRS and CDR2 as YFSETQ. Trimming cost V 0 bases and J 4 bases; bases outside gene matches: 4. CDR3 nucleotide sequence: TGCGCCAGCAGCTTGGCGGGGACAGGGGGCAGCTATGGCTACACCTTC. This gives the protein CASSLAGTGGSYGYTF.

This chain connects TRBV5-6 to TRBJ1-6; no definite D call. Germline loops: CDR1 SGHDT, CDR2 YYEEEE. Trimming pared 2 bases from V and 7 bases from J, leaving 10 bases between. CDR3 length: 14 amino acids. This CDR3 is CASSFGRQNSPLHF. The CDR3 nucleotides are TGTGCCAGCAGCTTTGGCAGGCAAAATTCACCCCTCCACTTT.

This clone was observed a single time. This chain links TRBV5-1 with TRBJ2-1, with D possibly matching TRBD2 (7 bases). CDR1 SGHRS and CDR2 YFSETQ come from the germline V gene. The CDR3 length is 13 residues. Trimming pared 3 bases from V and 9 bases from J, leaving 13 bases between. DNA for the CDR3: TGCGCCAGCAGCTCGGGGGGCGGTCGTGAGCAGTTCTTC. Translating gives CASSSGGGREQFF.

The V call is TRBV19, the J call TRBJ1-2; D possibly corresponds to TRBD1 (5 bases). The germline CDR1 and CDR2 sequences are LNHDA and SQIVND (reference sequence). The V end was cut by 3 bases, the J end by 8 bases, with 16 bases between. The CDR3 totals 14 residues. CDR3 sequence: CASSIGPGMEGYTF. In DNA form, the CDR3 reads TGTGCCAGTAGTATTGGGCCAGGGATGGAAGGCTACACCTTC.

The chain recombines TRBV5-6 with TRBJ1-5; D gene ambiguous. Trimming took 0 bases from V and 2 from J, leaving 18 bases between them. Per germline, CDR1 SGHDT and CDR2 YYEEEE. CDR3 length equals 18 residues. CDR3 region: CASSLDGLQPFCNQPQHF. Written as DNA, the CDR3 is TGTGCCAGCAGCTTGGACGGACTACAACCTTTTTGCAATCAGCCCCAGCATTTT. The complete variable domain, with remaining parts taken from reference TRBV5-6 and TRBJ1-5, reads DAGVTQSPTHLIKTRGQQVTLRCSPKSGHDTVSWYQQALGQGPQFIFQYYEEEERQRGNFPDRFSGHQFPNYSSELNVNALLLGDSALYLCASSLDGLQPFCNQPQHFGDGTRLSIL.

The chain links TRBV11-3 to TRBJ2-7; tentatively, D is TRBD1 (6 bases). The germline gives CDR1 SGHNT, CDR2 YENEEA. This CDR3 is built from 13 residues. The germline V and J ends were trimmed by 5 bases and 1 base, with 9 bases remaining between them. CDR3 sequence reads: CASSRTESYEQYF. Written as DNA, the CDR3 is TGTGCCAGCAGCCGGACAGAGTCCTACGAGCAGTACTTC.

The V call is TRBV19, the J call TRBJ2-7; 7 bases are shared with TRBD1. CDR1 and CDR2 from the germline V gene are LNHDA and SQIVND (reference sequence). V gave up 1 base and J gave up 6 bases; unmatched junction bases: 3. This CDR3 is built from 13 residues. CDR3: CASSIGTGPEQYF. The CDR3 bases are TGTGCCAGTAGTATAGGGACAGGTCCCGAGCAGTACTTC.

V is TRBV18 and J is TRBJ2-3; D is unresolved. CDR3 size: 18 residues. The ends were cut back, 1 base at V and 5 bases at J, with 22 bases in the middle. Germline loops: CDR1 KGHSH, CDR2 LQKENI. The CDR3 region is CASSPRRSPFSEIDTQYF. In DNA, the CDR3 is TGTGCCAGCTCACCACGTCGTAGCCCTTTCTCAGAGATAGATACGCAGTATTTT.

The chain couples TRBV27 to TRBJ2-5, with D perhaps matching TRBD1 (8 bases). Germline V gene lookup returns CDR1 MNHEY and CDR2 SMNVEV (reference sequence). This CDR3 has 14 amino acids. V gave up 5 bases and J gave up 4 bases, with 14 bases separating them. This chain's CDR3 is CASSEDREGETQYF. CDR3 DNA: TGTGCCAGCAGTGAGGACAGGGAGGGAGAGACCCAGTACTTC.

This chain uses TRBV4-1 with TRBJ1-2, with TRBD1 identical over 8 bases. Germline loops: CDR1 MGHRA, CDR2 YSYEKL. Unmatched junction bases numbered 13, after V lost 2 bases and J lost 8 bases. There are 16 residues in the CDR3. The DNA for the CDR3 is TGCGCCAGCAGCCAAAGAGGGTACCAGGGGGCAGAAGGCTACACCTTC. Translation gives CASSQRGYQGAEGYTF.

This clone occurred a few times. Here the CDR3 reads CAWSPDPGEAFF. The CDR3, as DNA: TGTGCCTGGAGTCCCGACCCGGGGGAAGCTTTCTTT. The V and J genes are TRBV30 and TRBJ1-1; D gene uncertain. Trimming took 2 bases from V and 8 from J, leaving 12 bases between them. This CDR3 has 12 amino acids. The germline V gene has CDR1 GTSNPN and CDR2 SVGIG (reference sequence).

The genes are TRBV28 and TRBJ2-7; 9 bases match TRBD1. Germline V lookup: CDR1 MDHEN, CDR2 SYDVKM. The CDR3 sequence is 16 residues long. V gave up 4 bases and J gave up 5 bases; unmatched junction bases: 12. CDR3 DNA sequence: TGTGCCAGCAGTTCATCCGGGACAGGGTTTCGCCACGAGCAGTACGTC. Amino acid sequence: CASSSSGTGFRHEQYV.

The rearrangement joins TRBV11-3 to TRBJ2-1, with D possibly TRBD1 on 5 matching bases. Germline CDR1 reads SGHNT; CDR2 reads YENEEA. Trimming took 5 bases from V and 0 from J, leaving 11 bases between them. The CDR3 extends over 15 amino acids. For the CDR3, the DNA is TGTGCCAGCAGCCGTAGACAGAGCTCCTACAATGAGCAGTTCTTC. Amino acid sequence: CASSRRQSSYNEQFF.

The CDR3 DNA is TGTGCCAGCAGTTTAGCCCCTGGCGGCTACACCTTC. Its translation is CASSLAPGGYTF. The chain recombines TRBV12-3 or TRBV12-4 with TRBJ1-2; D unresolved. This CDR3 has 12 amino acids. V was shortened by 0 bases and J by 8 bases, with 7 bases between the two germline ends.

The CDR3 coding sequence is TGTGCCTCGAACGCCGGGACAGGGACTGAAGCTTTCTTT. Translated, it gives CASNAGTGTEAFF. The chain combines TRBV30 with TRBJ1-1, with 9 positions matching TRBD1. In germline, CDR1 is GTSNPN, CDR2 SVGIG (reference sequence). This CDR3 region has 13 residues. Trimming took 7 bases from V and 5 from J; bases not matched to a gene: 8.

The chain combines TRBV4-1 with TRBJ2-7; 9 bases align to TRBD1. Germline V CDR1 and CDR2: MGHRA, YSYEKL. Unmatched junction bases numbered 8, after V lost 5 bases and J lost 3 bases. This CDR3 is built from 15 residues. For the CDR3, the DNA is TGCGCCAGCAGCGTTACTCCGGGACAGGGCTACGAGCAGTACTTC. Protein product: CASSVTPGQGYEQYF.

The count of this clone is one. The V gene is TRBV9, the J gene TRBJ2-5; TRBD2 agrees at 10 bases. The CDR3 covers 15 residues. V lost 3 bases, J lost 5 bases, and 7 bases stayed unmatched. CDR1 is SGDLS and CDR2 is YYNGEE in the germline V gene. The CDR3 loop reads CASSGPSGGRETQYF. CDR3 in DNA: TGTGCCAGCAGCGGCCCTAGCGGGGGACGGGAGACCCAGTACTTC.

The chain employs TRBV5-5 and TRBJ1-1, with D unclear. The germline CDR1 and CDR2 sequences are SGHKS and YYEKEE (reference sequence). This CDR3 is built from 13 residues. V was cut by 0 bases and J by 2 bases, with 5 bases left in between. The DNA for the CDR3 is TGTGCCAGCAGCTTGGGGAGTAACACTGAAGCTTTCTTT. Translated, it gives CASSLGSNTEAFF.

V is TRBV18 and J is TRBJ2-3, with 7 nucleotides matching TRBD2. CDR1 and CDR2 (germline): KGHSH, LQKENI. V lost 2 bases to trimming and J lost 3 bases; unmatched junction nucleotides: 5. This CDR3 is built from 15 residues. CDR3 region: CASSPDQAGTDTQYF. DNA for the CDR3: TGTGCCAGCTCACCAGACCAAGCGGGGACAGATACGCAGTATTTT.